Here is one TCR beta chain with its context. Original handling: How many nucleated cells were present was estimated from reference gene primer amplification. TCRdb's table, derived via immunoSEQ multiplex PCR, lists solely in-frame clones and lacks some. V and J calls and clone size are given by that table; D and trimming were obtained from the DNA. Here the sample spans fewer than 200,000 clones, about 92% being singletons. This sample was included in a study of blood T cell repertoires in COVID-19. V gave up 3 bases and J gave up 1 base; unmatched junction bases: 9. Germline CDR1 reads SGHRS; CDR2 reads YFSETQ. CDR3 length equals 18 residues. Seattle-derived patients entered the study during active infection and were followed longitudinally.

Source material: peripheral blood. This clonotype was sampled from a man aged 30-40 years with COVID-19, enrolled during active disease. The V call is TRBV5-1, the J call TRBJ2-3; 12 bases map to TRBD2. CDR3 protein: CASSYGLAGTYRTDTQYF. DNA for the CDR3: TGCGCCAGCAGCTACGGACTAGCGGGAACCTACCGCACAGATACGCAGTATTTT. Drawing the rest from reference TRBV5-1 and TRBJ2-3, the complete variable domain is KAGVTQTPRYLIKTRGQQVTLSCSPISGHRSVSWYQQTPGQGLQFLFEYFSETQRNKGNFPGRFSGRQFSNSRSEMNVSTLELGDSALYLCASSYGLAGTYRTDTQYFGPGTRLTVL.